This T cell receptor (beta chain) emerged from a study of cytomegalovirus exposure and HLA in healthy donors. Study-wide background: A prior analysis found around 110 million unique TCR beta sequences from some 190 million T cells. Study-wide results and limits: As a later analysis showed, a missense DCLRE1C variant was linked to trimming of TCR beta V- and J-genes. There were several of the most significant clusters that appeared linked to common viral pathogens in a later analysis. There were some V segments, including TRBV6-2 and TRBV6-3, excluded as indistinguishable.

V was pared by 4 bases and J by 4 bases, with 6 bases of the junction left unmatched. Germline lookup yields CDR1 SGHKS and CDR2 YYEKEE (reference sequence). This CDR3 has 16 residues. A remark on this clone: Its antigen is not known.

The PCR used 60 Vbeta and 13 Jbeta primers. Profiled with immunoSEQ multiplex PCR; TCRdb holds only in-frame clones, not every one. The sample records about 190,000 clones, 65% to 80% being singletons. The chain is built from TRBV5-5 and TRBJ1-6; 9 bases are shared with TRBD1. The clonotype originates from a man younger than 45 in good health and CMV-seropositive. Sequences were obtained from PBMCs. The CDR3 DNA sequence: TGTGCCAGCAGCCGGGGTGACAGGGGGTATAATTCACCCCTCCACTTT. Amino acids: CASSRGDRGYNSPLHF.